The sequence of this T cell receptor beta chain was determined in a study of blood T cells in healthy people across ages. Study context: About one barcoded beta molecule per two T cells was captured by template switching. General study points: Across samples, TCR beta diversity tracked strongly with naive T cell percentage.

Germline CDR1 and CDR2: MNHEY and SVGAGI. The CDR3 length is 15 residues. V lost 4 bases and J lost 3; bases outside the gene matches: 5. PCR was performed a second time for about 7 to 11 cycles using a sample-barcoded 5' primer and a J-beta primer mix. Every molecule of cDNA carried a tag from a template-switch adaptor with 12 random nucleotides. Using its own MiXCR run on the 5' RACE reads, TCRdb lists one record per CDR3 protein. The sample shows some 900,000 distinct CDR3 sequences, roughly 43% of them seen only once. Each sample had at least 6.5 million PBMCs isolated. As to this clonotype: The antigen is not known.

Sequencing was carried out using blood. The chain couples TRBV6-5 to TRBJ1-2; 10 bases match TRBD1. The TCR originated in a man aged 25-45 years in good health. The CDR3 coding sequence is TGTGCCAGCAGTTCCCCGGGACAGGGGTACTATGGCTACACCTTC. Its translation is CASSSPGQGYYGYTF.